Sequencing of this T cell receptor beta chain was carried out in a study of T cell repertoires in cytomegalovirus infection. The overall study: Indicated by public TCR beta signatures were CMV infection and matching HLA type.

In this sample, this clonotype turned up many times. TCRdb fed the reads into MiXCR, producing one record per CDR3 protein. The sample has 150,000 to 200,000 distinct CDR3 sequences, approximately 15% seen once. The TCR comes from a human donor in good health (CMV status not recorded). Some clones in this sample may be carry-over from other donors' samples. Sequenced input: PBMCs.

Written as DNA, the CDR3 is TGTGCCAGCAGCAGCCTAGGGACGACCATATACGAGCAGTACTTC. It translates to CASSSLGTTIYEQYF. The chain carries TRBV28 and TRBJ2-7; D may match TRBD1 or TRBD2 (5 bases each). Per germline, CDR1 MDHEN and CDR2 SYDVKM. The CDR3 has 15 residues. Trimming cost V 6 bases and J 4 bases, with 19 bases left between them.